These 18 T cell receptor beta chains share one sample of origin, sequenced in a study of CD8 T cells in Susac syndrome. Random hexamers primed reverse transcription of about 0.45 to 1 ug RNA. MiXCR, applied by TCRdb to the immunoSEQ multiplex PCR reads, yields one record per CDR3 protein. The data show 250,000 to 350,000 distinct CDR3 sequences, with 92% seen just once and less than 0.08% held by the top ten. The sample was CD4+ T cells from PBMCs. Every receptor here comes from a human donor with multiple sclerosis.

This clonotype was detected only a few times. The chain recombines TRBV3-1 with TRBJ2-7; tentative D call: TRBD2 (6 bases). V gave up 1 base and J gave up 5 bases, with 12 bases separating them. CDR1 is LGHDT and CDR2 is YNNKEL in the germline V gene (reference sequence). This CDR3 region has 14 residues. The CDR3 spells CASSQGWQRDEQYF. The DNA of the CDR3 is TGTGCCAGCAGCCAAGGTTGGCAGCGGGACGAGCAGTACTTC.

This clonotype was seen a single time. The chain uses TRBV12-3 or TRBV12-4 and TRBJ2-5, with 8 nucleotides matching TRBD2. The CDR3 is 14 residues long. Losses at the gene ends were 3 bases for V and 4 bases for J; bases not matched to a gene: 4. In DNA form, the CDR3 reads TGTGCCAGCAGTTTGGAAAGCGGGGGAGAGACCCAGTACTTC. Translation: CASSLESGGETQYF.

The chain links TRBV19 to TRBJ2-1, with D perhaps TRBD2 (6 bases). Germline CDR1 reads LNHDA; CDR2 reads SQIVND (reference sequence). Trimming took off 4 bases at V and 6 bases at J, with 16 bases between the two ends. The CDR3 runs to 15 residues. CDR3 in amino acids: CASSTRELGGNEQFF. The CDR3 nucleotides read TGTGCCAGTAGTACTCGGGAGCTTGGGGGCAATGAGCAGTTCTTC.

The chain uses TRBV10-2 and TRBJ2-5; D is uncertain. V lost 6 bases, J lost 5 bases, and 10 bases lay in between. The CDR3 covers 12 residues. Germline loops: CDR1 WSHSY, CDR2 SAAADI. Written as DNA, the CDR3 is TGCGCCAGCAGGCGAGCCGGGGAGACCCAGTACTTC. Its protein is CASRRAGETQYF.

The chain couples TRBV3-1 to TRBJ2-5; 9 bases map to TRBD1. This CDR3 has 15 amino acids. Per the germline V gene, CDR1 is LGHDT and CDR2 is YNNKEL (reference sequence). J gave up 2 bases and V 6 bases, and 7 bases lay outside the gene matches. CDR3 sequence reads: CASSLPGTGQETQYF. The CDR3 DNA reads as TGTGCCAGCAGTCTTCCCGGGACAGGGCAAGAGACCCAGTACTTC.

This chain connects TRBV7-2 to TRBJ2-3, with 11 positions matching TRBD1. V was clipped by 5 bases and J by 10 bases; unmatched bases: 5. The CDR3 has 13 residues. Looked up from germline, CDR1 is SGHTA and CDR2 is FQGNSA. The CDR3 DNA follows: TGTGCCAGCAGCCCGGGACAGGGGGTGGCGCAGTATTTT. Its protein product is CASSPGQGVAQYF.

The V call is TRBV6-5, the J call TRBJ2-5, with TRBD1 identical over 7 bases. Trimming removed 8 bases from V and 5 bases from J; junction bases left unmatched: 5. The CDR3 runs 12 residues. Germline V gene lookup returns CDR1 MNHEY and CDR2 SVGAGI. CDR3 DNA sequence: TGTGCCAGCTCAAGGGGGCTGGAGACCCAGTACTTC. Encoded protein: CASSRGLETQYF.

The rearrangement joins TRBV6-2 or TRBV6-3 to TRBJ2-7; D tentatively fits TRBD1 or TRBD2 (5 bases each). CDR3 length: 12 residues. Germline V lookup: CDR1 MNHEY, CDR2 SVGEGT. With 7 bases removed from V and 4 bases from J, the gap between germline ends came to 11 bases. CDR3 in amino acids: CASKHEGYEQYF. Written as DNA, the CDR3 is TGTGCCAGCAAACACGAGGGGTACGAGCAGTACTTC.

The chain employs TRBV20-1 and TRBJ2-1; 7 bases line up with TRBD2. Trimming took 6 bases from V and 9 from J; bases not matched to a gene: 8. Germline V CDR1 and CDR2: DFQATT, SNEGSKA (reference sequence). This CDR3 has 12 residues. In nucleotides, the CDR3 is TGCAGTGCGGGGGGGACTCGCGGTGAGCAGTTCTTC. It codes for CSAGGTRGEQFF.

The J gene is TRBJ2-1, the V gene TRBV14; 10 bases line up with TRBD1. V lost 6 bases and J lost 9; bases outside the gene matches: 17. The CDR3 covers 17 residues. Germline V gene lookup returns CDR1 SGHDN and CDR2 FVKESK. The CDR3 DNA is TGTGCCAGCAGTCGGACTGGGGACAGGGGCGAAAAGGTTGAGCAGTTCTTC. It specifies CASSRTGDRGEKVEQFF.

The chain has TRBV7-2 and TRBJ2-1; 15 positions match TRBD2. The CDR3 runs to 15 residues. CDR1 is SGHTA and CDR2 is FQGNSA in the germline V gene. The J segment lost 8 bases and the V segment lost 5 bases, leaving 4 bases of the junction unmatched. DNA for the CDR3: TGTGCCAGCAGCCTGCGGACTAGCGGGAGGGATGAGCAGTTCTTC. This gives the protein CASSLRTSGRDEQFF.

V and J are TRBV5-4 and TRBJ2-7, with 11 bases lining up with TRBD2. The CDR3 totals 15 residues. Unmatched junction bases numbered 6, after V lost 4 bases and J lost 3 bases. Germline CDR1 reads SGHNT; CDR2 reads YYREEE (reference sequence). CDR3 bases: TGTGCCAGCAGCCCGAGACTAGCGGGGCACTACGAGCAGTACTTC. Translating it yields CASSPRLAGHYEQYF.

The chain couples TRBV5-1 to TRBJ2-3; D is unclear. The length of the CDR3 is 13 residues. V was clipped by 1 base and J by 6 bases, with 9 bases between them. Germline V gives CDR1 SGHRS, CDR2 YFSETQ. The CDR3 DNA follows: TGCGCCAGCAGCTTGCCCACCCGGGATACGCAGTATTTT. Translation: CASSLPTRDTQYF.

The chain carries TRBV6-2 or TRBV6-3 and TRBJ2-3; 10 nucleotides line up with TRBD2. The CDR3 consists of 18 residues. The J segment lost 7 bases and the V segment lost 6 bases, leaving 19 bases of the junction unmatched. From germline, CDR1 is MNHEY and CDR2 SVGEGT. CDR3 in DNA: TGTGCCAGCAGCCCTAACGTGAGGACTAGCGGCCAAAGGAATACGCAGTATTTT. Protein product: CASSPNVRTSGQRNTQYF.

The chain is built from TRBV7-9 and TRBJ1-1; D is undetermined. The CDR3 is 14 residues long. CDR1 and CDR2 (germline): SEHNR, FQNEAQ (reference sequence). Deletions cut 1 base from V and 3 bases from J, with 9 bases between. CDR3 residues: CASSLGRADTEAFF. CDR3 coding DNA: TGTGCCAGCAGCTTAGGCCGGGCTGACACTGAAGCTTTCTTT.

The rearrangement uses TRBV7-3 and TRBJ2-1, with a possible D match to TRBD1 (5 bases). Per germline, CDR1 SGHTA and CDR2 FQGTGA. V lost 1 base to trimming and J lost 4 bases, with 8 bases between them. CDR3 size: 14 residues. The CDR3 DNA reads TGTGCCAGCAGCTTAATGGGGCAATACAATGAGCAGTTCTTC. It codes for CASSLMGQYNEQFF.

The V gene is TRBV4-1, the J gene TRBJ2-7; 7 bases match TRBD1. This CDR3 contains 18 residues. The germline V gene encodes CDR1 MGHRA and CDR2 YSYEKL. V dropped 0 bases and J dropped 1; count of bases not matched to a gene: 12. The CDR3 DNA sequence: TGCGCCAGCAGCCAAGACCCCTTACGGCAGGGGGAATCCTACGAGCAGTACTTC. Its translation is CASSQDPLRQGESYEQYF.

This chain connects TRBV2 to TRBJ1-5; D is unclear. Germline V gene data show CDR1 as SNHLY and CDR2 as FYNNEI. V shed 4 bases and J shed 0 bases, with 10 bases lying between them. The CDR3 runs 15 residues. The CDR3 loop is CASSVSLYSNQPQHF. CDR3 DNA sequence: TGTGCCAGCAGTGTAAGCCTGTATAGCAATCAGCCCCAGCATTTT.